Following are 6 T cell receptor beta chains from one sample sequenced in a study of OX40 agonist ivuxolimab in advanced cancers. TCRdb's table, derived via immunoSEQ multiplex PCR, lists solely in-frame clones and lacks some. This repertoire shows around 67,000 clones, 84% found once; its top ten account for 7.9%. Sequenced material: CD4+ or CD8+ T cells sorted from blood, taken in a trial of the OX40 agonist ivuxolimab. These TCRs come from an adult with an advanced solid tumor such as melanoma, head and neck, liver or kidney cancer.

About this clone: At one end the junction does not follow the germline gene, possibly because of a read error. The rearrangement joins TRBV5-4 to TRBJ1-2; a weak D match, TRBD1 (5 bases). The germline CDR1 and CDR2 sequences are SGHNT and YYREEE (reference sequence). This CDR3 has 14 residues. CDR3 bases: TGCGCCAGCAGCCAATGGGGCAGGAGCTATGGCTACACCTTC. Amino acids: CASSQWGRSYGYTF.

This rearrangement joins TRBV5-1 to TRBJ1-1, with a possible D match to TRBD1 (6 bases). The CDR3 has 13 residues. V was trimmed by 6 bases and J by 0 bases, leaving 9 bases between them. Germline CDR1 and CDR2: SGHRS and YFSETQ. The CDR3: CASKGDLNTEAFF. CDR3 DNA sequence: TGCGCCAGCAAGGGGGATCTGAACACTGAAGCTTTCTTT.

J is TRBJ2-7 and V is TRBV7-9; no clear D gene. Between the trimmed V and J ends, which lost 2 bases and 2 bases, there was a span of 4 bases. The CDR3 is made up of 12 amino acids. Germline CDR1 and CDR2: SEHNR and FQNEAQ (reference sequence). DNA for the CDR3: TGTGCCAGCAGCTTACTGGCCTACGAGCAGTACTTC. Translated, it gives CASSLLAYEQYF.

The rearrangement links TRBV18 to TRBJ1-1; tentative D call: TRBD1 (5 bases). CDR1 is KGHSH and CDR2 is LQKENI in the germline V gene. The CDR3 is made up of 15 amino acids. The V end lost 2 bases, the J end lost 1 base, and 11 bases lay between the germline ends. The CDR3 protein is CASSPNRMGNTEAFF. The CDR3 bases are TGTGCCAGCTCACCAAACAGGATGGGGAACACTGAAGCTTTCTTT.

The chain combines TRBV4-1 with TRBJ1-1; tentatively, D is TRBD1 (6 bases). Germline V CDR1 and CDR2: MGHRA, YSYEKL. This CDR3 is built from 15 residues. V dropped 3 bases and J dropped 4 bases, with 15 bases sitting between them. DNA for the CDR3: TGCGCCAGCAGCCACCGAGAGGGGGGAGGCACTGAAGCTTTCTTT. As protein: CASSHREGGGTEAFF.

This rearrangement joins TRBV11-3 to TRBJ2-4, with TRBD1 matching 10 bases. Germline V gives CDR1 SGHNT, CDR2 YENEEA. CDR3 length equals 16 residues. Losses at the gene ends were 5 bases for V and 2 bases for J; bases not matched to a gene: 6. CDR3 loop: CASSPVGQGTKNIQYF. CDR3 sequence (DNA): TGTGCCAGCAGCCCTGTGGGACAGGGGACCAAAAACATTCAGTACTTC.